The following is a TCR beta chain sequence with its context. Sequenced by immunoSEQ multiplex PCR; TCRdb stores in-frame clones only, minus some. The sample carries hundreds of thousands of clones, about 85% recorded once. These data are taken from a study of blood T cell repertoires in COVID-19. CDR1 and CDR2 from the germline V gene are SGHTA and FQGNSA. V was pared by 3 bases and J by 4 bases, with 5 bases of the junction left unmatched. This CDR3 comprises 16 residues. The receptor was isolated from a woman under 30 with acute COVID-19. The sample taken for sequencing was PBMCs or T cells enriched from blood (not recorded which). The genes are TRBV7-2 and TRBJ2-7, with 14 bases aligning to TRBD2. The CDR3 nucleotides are TGTGCCAGCAGCTTGGGGACTAGCGGGAGACGGTACGAGCAGTACTTC. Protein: CASSLGTSGRRYEQYF. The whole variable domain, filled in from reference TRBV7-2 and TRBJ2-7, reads GAGVSQSPSNKVTEKGKDVELRCDPISGHTALYWYRQSLGQGLEFLIYFQGNSAPDKSGLPSDRFSAERTGGSVSTLTIQRTQQEDSAVYLCASSLGTSGRRYEQYFGPGTRLTVT.